This record looks at one T cell receptor (beta chain) sequence and its context. This clonotype has more than one count but fewer than ten. The target of this receptor is not known. No base qualities exist here, and no much larger clone lies one base off it. The method behind the library was 5' RACE. TCRdb records Illumina HiSeq 2000 as the sequencer. A universal primer binding site was added through template switching, and the final cDNA carried a unique molecular identifier so that TCR cDNA molecules could be counted accurately. First-strand cDNA for TCR alpha and beta chains was synthesized from specific primers in the conserved constant-segment region. To control for contamination, every cDNA library carried two barcodes: a SMART-Mk sample barcode plus Illumina barcodes. Two successive PCR steps introduced TruSeq adapter sequences along with Illumina sample barcodes. The Illumina HiSeq platform was used with custom primers to sequence TCR alpha and beta cDNA libraries. The published analysis was carried out like this. MiGEC was used to process raw reads and extract unique molecular identifiers, and MiXCR was used to find CDR3 positions. For each individual, recombination models were inferred using an EM algorithm with the repgenHMM and IGoR tools. The analysis of shared clonotypes was done with the tcR package in R, with sharing normalized by the product of cloneset sizes. To study raw recombination without the effects of thymic and clonal selection, out-of-frame nonproductive sequences were analyzed. TCRdb cleaned the public reads at Q25 with fastp, built clones with MiXCR and kept in-frame beta chains. All rows with the same CDR3 protein become a single entry with the most common DNA and genes. These V and J calls derive from TCRdb rather than the authors' analysis. The sample contains about 660,000 distinct CDR3 sequences, 8.5% to 9.5% of them found a single time. The ten largest clones capture 0.98% of the sample.

This entry is derived from a study of identical twins (dated by TCRdb to the mid-2010s). Background on the whole study: To test whether fetal clonotypes persist, the study used deep sequencing on TCR alpha and beta repertoires from monozygotic twins, unrelated adults of various ages, and cord blood. To rule out contamination, the twin experiments were replicated at different times with different library preparation protocols. The paper as a whole reports these results and caveats: Abundant cord blood beta clonotypes carried fewer insertions; young adult naive repertoires showed a weaker similar trend, while memory repertoires showed none. Compared with coincidental sharing between unrelated individuals, out-of-frame TCR alpha sequences shared between twins had an excess of sequences with low generation probability. In beta out-of-frame sequences, excess twin sharing was weaker, because having fewer shared sequences lowered the signal-to-noise ratio. Conclusions relied on cross-sectional statistical analysis, since the same donors could not be followed over many years. Zero-insertion analyses could be partly confounded by invariant T cells such as MAIT and iNKT, although diverse VJ usage argued against such confounding for most clonotypes. Out-of-frame TCR alpha sharing in monozygotic twins was systematically underestimated by recombination models, whereas sharing between unrelated individuals was in agreement with the recombination models.

Every donor in the study was a healthy Caucasian. Three pairs of female monozygotic twins, all aged about 18 to 29 years, were included in the twin cohort. RNA for TCR libraries was isolated from peripheral blood mononuclear cells. CDR1 is given as SNHLY and CDR2 as FYNNEI, both from the germline V gene. The CDR3, cysteine through phenylalanine, is 13 amino acids long. Left in the record is the CDR3 DNA by itself, 39 bases read in frame from the first base. V and J lose 6 bases and 8 bases, and a span of 16 bases separates them. A further study also used this sample, focusing on yellow fever vaccine responses in identical twins. The second publication reports: According to the authors, in identical twins the way T cells responded to vaccination appeared partly convergent and partly personalized. In the study, vaccine-responding T cell clones were precisely tracked in identical twins.

The receptor's source is a young woman in good health. The material sequenced was PBMCs. The rearrangement joined TRBV2 to TRBJ1-2; the D gene assignment is ambiguous. The sequence in DNA is TGTGCCAGCAGGTCGGGTCCCACGGTGGGCTACACCTTC. It codes for CASRSGPTVGYTF.